The rows below give T cell receptor beta chains drawn from one sample of a study of cytomegalovirus exposure and HLA in healthy donors. Data came from immunoSEQ multiplex PCR; TCRdb stores just in-frame clones and leaves some out. The profile shows around 120,000 clones, around 78% of them singletons. Sequencing input: PBMCs. The source is a woman aged 45-60 years in good health and CMV-seronegative. Both conserved end residues are part of each CDR3. Each record gives: V gene, D gene, J gene, clone size, CDR3 DNA, CDR3 protein. A D gene is named only where the DNA matches it firmly. Not every row has a clone size; where given, it reads once, few, many or a size class.

v_gene: TRBV19
d_gene: -
j_gene: TRBJ1-1
abundance: few
CDR3nt: TGTGCCAGTAGTACTACCGGGAACACTGAAGCTTTCTTT
CDR3aa: CASSTTGNTEAFF

v_gene: TRBV7-2
d_gene: TRBD1
j_gene: TRBJ2-7
abundance: -
CDR3nt: TGTGCCAGCAGCCTAGACAGGGGCTACGAGCAGTACTTC
CDR3aa: CASSLDRGYEQYF

v_gene: TRBV6-1
d_gene: -
j_gene: TRBJ1-1
abundance: -
CDR3nt: TGTGCCAGCAGTGGGGGCAGGGTAACTGAAGCTTTCTTT
CDR3aa: CASSGGRVTEAFF

v_gene: TRBV14
d_gene: -
j_gene: TRBJ2-5
abundance: -
CDR3nt: TGTGCCAGCAGCCAATACAACACCCCCATAGAGACCCAGTACTTC
CDR3aa: CASSQYNTPIETQYF

v_gene: TRBV7-3
d_gene: TRBD1
j_gene: TRBJ2-2
abundance: -
CDR3nt: TGTGCCAGCAGCTCTAACCCGGACAGGGCAAACACCGGGGAGCTGTTTTTT
CDR3aa: CASSSNPDRANTGELFF

v_gene: TRBV18
d_gene: TRBD1
j_gene: TRBJ2-7
abundance: few
CDR3nt: TGTGCCAGCTCACCACCGGGACAGACCTACGAGCAGTACTTC
CDR3aa: CASSPPGQTYEQYF

v_gene: TRBV7-9
d_gene: -
j_gene: TRBJ2-7
abundance: few
CDR3nt: TGTGCCAGCAGCTTCCTCAGGGGCGGCTACGAGCAGTACTTC
CDR3aa: CASSFLRGGYEQYF

v_gene: TRBV7-2
d_gene: TRBD2
j_gene: TRBJ2-1
abundance: -
CDR3nt: TGTGCCAGCTCCACCTTAGCGGGAGGGTATAATGAGCAGTTCTTC
CDR3aa: CASSTLAGGYNEQFF

v_gene: TRBV29-1
d_gene: -
j_gene: TRBJ2-1
abundance: -
CDR3nt: TGCAGCGTTGAAGGACATAGCGCGCTCGATGAGCAGTTCTTC
CDR3aa: CSVEGHSALDEQFF

v_gene: TRBV19
d_gene: -
j_gene: TRBJ2-2
abundance: -
CDR3nt: TGTGCCAGTAGTTATCCGGGAGAAACCGGGGAGCTGTTTTTT
CDR3aa: CASSYPGETGELFF

v_gene: TRBV6-4
d_gene: TRBD2
j_gene: TRBJ2-3
abundance: -
CDR3nt: TGTGCCAGCAGCCCTCGGGGGAAAAGGGCTAGCGGGAACACAGATACGCAGTATTTT
CDR3aa: CASSPRGKRASGNTDTQYF

v_gene: TRBV14
d_gene: TRBD2
j_gene: TRBJ2-2
abundance: -
CDR3nt: TGTGCCAGCAGCCCGACCTGGGACTACGTGAAGCCCGGGGAGCTGTTTTTT
CDR3aa: CASSPTWDYVKPGELFF

v_gene: TRBV5-8
d_gene: TRBD1
j_gene: TRBJ1-1
abundance: -
CDR3nt: TGTGCCAGCAGACGCACCGGGACAGGCGCGGACACTGAAGCTTTCTTT
CDR3aa: CASRRTGTGADTEAFF

v_gene: TRBV5-4
d_gene: -
j_gene: TRBJ2-3
abundance: few
CDR3nt: TGTGCCAGCAGCCCGGGAGAGGGAGGCACAGATACGCAGTATTTT
CDR3aa: CASSPGEGGTDTQYF

v_gene: TRBV7-3
d_gene: -
j_gene: TRBJ2-1
abundance: -
CDR3nt: TGTGCCAGCAGCTTAGCCAGGGCGGAGGGGCAGTTCTTC
CDR3aa: CASSLARAEGQFF

v_gene: TRBV5-6
d_gene: TRBD2
j_gene: TRBJ2-5
abundance: few
CDR3nt: TGTGCCAGCAGCTTAGCGGGGCCGGCGGAGACCCAGTACTTC
CDR3aa: CASSLAGPAETQYF

v_gene: TRBV4-1
d_gene: -
j_gene: TRBJ2-1
abundance: -
CDR3nt: TGCGCCAGCAGCCAAGTGGTTGGCAGGGTTATCAATGAGCAGTTCTTC
CDR3aa: CASSQVVGRVINEQFF

v_gene: TRBV4-1
d_gene: TRBD1
j_gene: TRBJ1-5
abundance: once
CDR3nt: TGCGCCAGCAGCCCCGCGGGACAGAGGAGCAATCAGCCCCAGCATTTT
CDR3aa: CASSPAGQRSNQPQHF

v_gene: TRBV7-3
d_gene: -
j_gene: TRBJ2-2
abundance: -
CDR3nt: TGTGCCAGCAGCCCTCCTTTGAACACCGGGGAGCTGTTTTTT
CDR3aa: CASSPPLNTGELFF

v_gene: TRBV28
d_gene: TRBD2
j_gene: TRBJ2-7
abundance: -
CDR3nt: TGTGCCAGCAGTTTCGGGGGGACTAGCGGGACTTACGAGCAGTACTTC
CDR3aa: CASSFGGTSGTYEQYF

v_gene: TRBV28
d_gene: TRBD2
j_gene: TRBJ2-7
abundance: -
CDR3nt: TGTATGGTGGGCGGGAGCTTCTACGAGCAGTACTTC
CDR3aa: CMVGGSFYEQYF

v_gene: TRBV5-4
d_gene: TRBD2
j_gene: TRBJ2-7
abundance: -
CDR3nt: TGTGCCAGCAGCTCGGGAGGGGCGGGAGTTACCTCCGAGCAGTACTTC
CDR3aa: CASSSGGAGVTSEQYF